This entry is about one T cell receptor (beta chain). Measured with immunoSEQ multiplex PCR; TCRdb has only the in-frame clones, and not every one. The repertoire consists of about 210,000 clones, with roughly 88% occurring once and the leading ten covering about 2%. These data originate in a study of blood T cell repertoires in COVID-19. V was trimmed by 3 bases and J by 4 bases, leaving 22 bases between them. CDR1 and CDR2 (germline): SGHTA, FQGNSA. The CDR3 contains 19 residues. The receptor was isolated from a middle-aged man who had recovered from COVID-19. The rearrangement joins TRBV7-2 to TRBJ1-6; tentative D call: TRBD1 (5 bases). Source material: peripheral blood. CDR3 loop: CASSLRPQGSPGYNSPLHF. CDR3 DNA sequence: TGTGCCAGCAGCTTGCGGCCGCAGGGTTCGCCCGGTTATAATTCACCCCTCCACTTT.